One and the same sample provided the 9 T cell receptor beta chains below, sequenced in a study of shared clonotypes between healthy human individuals. Profiling relied on immunoSEQ multiplex PCR, and the TCRdb table lists in-frame clones only, not all of them. The sample includes about 960,000 clones, 60% to 85% of them seen just once. Material: memory CD4+ T cells sorted from blood. Subset denoted: CD45RA-negative fraction. The receptors stem from a man younger than 30 in good health.

The chain has TRBV14 and TRBJ2-7; D might be TRBD1 or TRBD2, each matching 5 bases. The CDR3 spans 14 residues. The germline V gene encodes CDR1 SGHDN and CDR2 FVKESK. Trimming took off 4 bases at V and 1 base at J, with 11 bases between the two ends. This CDR3 is CASSRWDLSYEQYF. The CDR3 nucleotides are TGTGCCAGCAGCCGCTGGGACCTTTCCTACGAGCAGTACTTC. Complete variable domain (other parts from reference TRBV14 and TRBJ2-7): EAGVTQFPSHSVIEKGQTVTLRCDPISGHDNLYWYRRVMGKEIKFLLHFVKESKQDESGMPNNRFLAERTGGTYSTLKVQPAELEDSGVYFCASSRWDLSYEQYFGPGTRLTVT.

V and J are TRBV19 and TRBJ2-7, with 7 bases that match TRBD1. The germline CDR1 and CDR2 sequences are LNHDA and SQIVND (reference sequence). Trimming removed 1 base from V and 2 bases from J; junction bases left unmatched: 2. This CDR3 comprises 14 residues. The CDR3 coding sequence is TGTGCCAGTAGTATAGCGGGACAGACCTACGAGCAGTACTTC. Its translation: CASSIAGQTYEQYF.

The J gene is TRBJ1-2, the V gene TRBV10-3, with D tentatively TRBD1 (5 bases). The germline V gene encodes CDR1 ENHRY and CDR2 SYGVKD. This CDR3 region has 13 residues. V was trimmed by 8 bases and J by 4 bases, leaving 14 bases between them. The CDR3 sequence is CAISGAGLYGYTF. CDR3 nucleotide sequence: TGTGCCATCTCTGGGGCAGGACTCTATGGCTACACCTTC.

The chain combines TRBV6-1 with TRBJ2-6, with D unresolved. The CDR3 spans 15 residues. Trimming pared 3 bases from V and 0 bases from J, leaving 6 bases between. Looked up from germline, CDR1 is MNHNS and CDR2 is SASEGT. The CDR3 nucleotides read TGTGCCAGCAGTGATCCCCACTCTGGGGCCAACGTCCTGACTTTC. Translated: CASSDPHSGANVLTF.

V is TRBV6-1 and J is TRBJ2-7; possibly TRBD1 for D (5 bases). This CDR3 spans 16 amino acids. Germline assignment: CDR1 MNHNS and CDR2 SASEGT. Trimming took 0 bases from V and 4 from J, leaving 16 bases between them. The CDR3 spells CASSEALGYQGYEQYF. The CDR3, as DNA: TGTGCCAGCAGTGAAGCGCTGGGGTACCAGGGTTACGAGCAGTACTTC.

This rearrangement joins TRBV28 to TRBJ2-5, with a tentative D call TRBD2 (6 bases). Trimming pared 6 bases from V and 3 bases from J, leaving 11 bases between. CDR3 length equals 13 residues. Germline lookup yields CDR1 MDHEN and CDR2 SYDVKM. CDR3 loop: CASRKGGEETQYF. DNA of the CDR3: TGTGCCAGCAGAAAAGGCGGGGAAGAGACCCAGTACTTC.

The chain uses TRBV27 and TRBJ1-4; D is possibly TRBD1 (5 bases). Between the trimmed V and J ends, which lost 2 bases and 4 bases, there was a span of 8 bases. The CDR3 is made up of 14 amino acids. Germline CDR1 MNHEY, CDR2 SMNVEV (reference sequence). The CDR3 protein is CASSLQGLNEKLFF. In nucleotides, the CDR3 is TGTGCCAGCAGTTTACAGGGTCTTAATGAAAAACTGTTTTTT.

This rearrangement joins TRBV5-4 to TRBJ1-4; 10 bases are a match to TRBD1. V shed 1 base and J 5 bases; nucleotides not matched to a gene: 5. CDR1 and CDR2 from the germline V gene are SGHNT and YYREEE (reference sequence). CDR3 length: 16 residues. CDR3 sequence: CASSLKTGGMNEKLFF. Here the CDR3 DNA reads TGTGCCAGCAGCTTGAAGACAGGGGGCATGAATGAAAAACTGTTTTTT.

The J gene is TRBJ2-1, the V gene TRBV5-1; 11 nucleotides match TRBD2. Germline values: CDR1 SGHRS, CDR2 YFSETQ. Trimming removed 0 bases from V and 7 bases from J; junction bases left unmatched: 6. This CDR3 contains 16 residues. As DNA, the CDR3 is TGCGCCAGCAGCTTGGTTGGTAGCGGGGGGGCGAATGAGCAGTTCTTC. Translating gives CASSLVGSGGANEQFF. Full variable domain (rest looked up from reference TRBV5-1 and TRBJ2-1): KAGVTQTPRYLIKTRGQQVTLSCSPISGHRSVSWYQQTPGQGLQFLFEYFSETQRNKGNFPGRFSGRQFSNSRSEMNVSTLELGDSALYLCASSLVGSGGANEQFFGPGTRLTVL.